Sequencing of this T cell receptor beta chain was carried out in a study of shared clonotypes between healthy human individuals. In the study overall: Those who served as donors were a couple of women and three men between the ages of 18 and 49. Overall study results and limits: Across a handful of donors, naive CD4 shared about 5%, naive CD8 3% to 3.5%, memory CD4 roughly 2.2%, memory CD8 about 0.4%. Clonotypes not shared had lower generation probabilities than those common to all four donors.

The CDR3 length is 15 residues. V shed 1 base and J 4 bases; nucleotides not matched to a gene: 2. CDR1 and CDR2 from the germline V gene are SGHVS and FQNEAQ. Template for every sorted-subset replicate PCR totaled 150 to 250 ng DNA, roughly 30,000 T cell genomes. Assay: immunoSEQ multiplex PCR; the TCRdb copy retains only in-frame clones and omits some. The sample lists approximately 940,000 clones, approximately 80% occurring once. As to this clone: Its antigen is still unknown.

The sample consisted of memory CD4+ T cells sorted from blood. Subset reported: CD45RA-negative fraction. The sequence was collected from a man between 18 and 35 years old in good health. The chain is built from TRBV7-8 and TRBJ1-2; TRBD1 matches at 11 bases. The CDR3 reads CASSLDGTGGYGYTF. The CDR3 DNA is TGTGCCAGCAGCTTAGATGGGACAGGGGGCTATGGCTACACCTTC. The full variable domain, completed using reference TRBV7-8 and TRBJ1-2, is GAGVSQSPRYKVAKRGQDVALRCDPISGHVSLFWYQQALGQGPEFLTYFQNEAQLDKSGLPSDRFFAERPEGSVSTLKIQRTQQEDSAVYLCASSLDGTGGYGYTFGSGTRLTVV.